This T cell receptor beta chain was recovered during a study of OX40 agonist ivuxolimab in advanced cancers. Regarding the research as a whole: The costimulatory receptor OX40 (CD134) was targeted by ivuxolimab, a fully human IgG2 agonistic monoclonal antibody. Among the roughly 50 dose-escalation patients, some 19 had hepatocellular carcinoma, 15 or so melanoma, 9 renal cell carcinoma and 9 head and neck cancer. Partial responses occurred in three dose-escalation patients: two with cutaneous melanoma and one with hepatocellular carcinoma. The dose-escalation cohort was roughly 83% male with a mean age of about 65 years, ranging from roughly 23 to 80. The paper describes the monotherapy dose-escalation part (N of about 50 patients) of the phase I trial of ivuxolimab. Intravenous ivuxolimab was administered to patients every 2 weeks at six dose levels: 0.01, 0.1, 0.3, 1.5, 3 and 10 mg/kg. Patients were allowed to have had prior anti-PD-1, anti-PD-L1 or anti-CTLA-4 therapy, and 40% to 45% of the dose-escalation patients had been treated with checkpoint inhibitors. Peripheral TCRbeta sequencing aimed to test whether ivuxolimab altered TCR sequence diversity and caused clonal T-cell expansion.

The germline V gene provides CDR1 KGHSH and CDR2 LQKENI. The CDR3 runs 12 amino acids, cysteine and phenylalanine included. Only CDR3 DNA remains: 36 bases, in frame from the first base. Between the V and J ends, shortened by 8 bases and 0 bases respectively, the junction contains 5 bases. Summary of the overall study and its limitations: Low levels of normalized T-cell clonal expansion were also seen in some patients who did not respond. After ivuxolimab, more expanded clones were found on average in CD8+ T cells than in CD4+ T cells. Which antigens the clonally expanded peripheral T cells were specific for was not determined. Partial responders in the 0.1-3.0 mg/kg groups had among the lowest normalized peripheral clonal expansion, especially among CD8+ T cells. At doses of 0.1 to 3.0 mg/kg, clonal expansion of both CD4+ and CD8+ T cells in blood was seen between baseline and week 6.

Comment on this clone: The antigen it recognizes is unknown. Per-base qualities were not stored, and no clone one base away is much larger.

The trial excluded patients who had a history of autoimmune disease or were on systemic immunosuppression. In every dose cohort, peripheral blood was drawn for TCR sequencing at baseline, cycle 4 day 1, and cycle 7 day 1. Samples were obtained from an open-label, multicenter, first-in-human phase I dose-escalation trial of ivuxolimab. The trial enrolled adults with locally advanced or metastatic head and neck squamous cell, hepatocellular, melanoma or renal cell carcinoma. Before TCR sequencing, CD4+ T cells and CD8+ T cells were sorted from peripheral blood as separate populations. To sequence the TCRbeta CDR3 region, genomic DNA was isolated from the sorted cells. TCRbeta CDR3 regions were sequenced using the immunoSEQ Assay. Held by TCRdb, this immuneACCESS table contains in-frame sequences only and omits some clones. Under half of the omission traces to an unresolved V gene where checked; the cause of the rest is unknown. This sample holds about 68,000 clones; around 93% were observed only once. Together, the top ten hold around 0.28% of the sample.

Sample: CD4+ or CD8+ T cells sorted from blood, taken in a trial of the OX40 agonist ivuxolimab. In this chain, TRBV18 is recombined with TRBJ2-1; the D gene cannot be resolved reliably. This clonotype was sampled from an adult with an advanced solid tumor such as melanoma, head and neck, liver or kidney cancer. The DNA is as follows: TGTGCCAGCAGGAGCTCCTACAATGAGCAGTTCTTC. This gives the protein CASRSSYNEQFF.